This entry concerns a single T cell receptor (beta chain). The data originate from a study of shared clonotypes between healthy human individuals. This CDR3 contains 14 residues. V was trimmed by 7 bases and J by 4 bases, leaving 16 bases between them. Per the germline V gene, CDR1 is MNHNS and CDR2 is SASEGT. Profiled with immunoSEQ multiplex PCR; TCRdb holds only in-frame clones, not every one. This table has 2 million to 2.5 million clones, 90% to 95% appearing once. V usage is TRBV6-1 and J usage is TRBJ1-2; weak D call: TRBD1 (6 bases). The TCR originated in a man between 18 and 35 years old in good health. Some clones in this sample may be carry-over from other donors' samples. The sequenced sample was naive CD4+ T cells from PBMCs. Subset in this sample: CD45RA+ positively selected. CDR3 sequence reads: CASTMTGFSYGYTF. Here the CDR3 DNA reads TGTGCCAGCACCATGACAGGATTTTCCTATGGCTACACCTTC.